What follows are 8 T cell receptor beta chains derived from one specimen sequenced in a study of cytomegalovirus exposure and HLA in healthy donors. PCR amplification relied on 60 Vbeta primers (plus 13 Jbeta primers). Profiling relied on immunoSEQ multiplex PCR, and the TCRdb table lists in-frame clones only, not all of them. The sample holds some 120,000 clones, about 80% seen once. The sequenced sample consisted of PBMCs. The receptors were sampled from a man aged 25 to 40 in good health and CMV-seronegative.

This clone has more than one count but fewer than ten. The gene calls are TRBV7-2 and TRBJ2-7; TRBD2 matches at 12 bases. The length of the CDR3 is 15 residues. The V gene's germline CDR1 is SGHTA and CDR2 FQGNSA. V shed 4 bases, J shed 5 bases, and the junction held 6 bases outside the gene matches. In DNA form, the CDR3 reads TGTGCCAGCAGCTCGCGACTAGCGGGAGCCCACGAGCAGTACTTC. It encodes CASSSRLAGAHEQYF.

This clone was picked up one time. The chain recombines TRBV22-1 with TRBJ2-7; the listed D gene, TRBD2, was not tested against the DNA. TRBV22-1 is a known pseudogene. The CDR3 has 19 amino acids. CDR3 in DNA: TGTCCTGGGAAGACCGCGATATCAGCGCAGGCATCGGCGGAGGGAGAGCAGTACTTC. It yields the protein CPGKTAISAQASAEGEQYF.

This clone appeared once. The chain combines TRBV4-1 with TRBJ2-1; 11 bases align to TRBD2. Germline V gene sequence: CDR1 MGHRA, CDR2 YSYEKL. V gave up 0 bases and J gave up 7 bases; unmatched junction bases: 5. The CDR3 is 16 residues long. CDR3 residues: CASSQDLLAGANEQFF. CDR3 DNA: TGCGCCAGCAGCCAAGATCTACTAGCGGGAGCGAATGAGCAGTTCTTC.

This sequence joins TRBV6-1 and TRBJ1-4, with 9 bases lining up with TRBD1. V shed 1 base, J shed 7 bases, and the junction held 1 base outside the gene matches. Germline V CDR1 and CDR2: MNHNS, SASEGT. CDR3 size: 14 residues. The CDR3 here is CASSEGDRAEKLFF. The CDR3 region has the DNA TGTGCCAGCAGTGAAGGGGACAGGGCTGAAAAACTGTTTTTT.

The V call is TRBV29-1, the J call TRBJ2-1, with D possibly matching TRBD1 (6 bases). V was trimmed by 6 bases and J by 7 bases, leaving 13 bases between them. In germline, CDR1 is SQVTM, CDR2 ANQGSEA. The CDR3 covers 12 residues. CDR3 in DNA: TGCAGCGTGGACAGCCTACTAAATGAGCAGTTCTTC. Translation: CSVDSLLNEQFF.

CDR3 sequence: CASSIFGDSGYEQYF. As DNA, the CDR3 is TGTGCCAGTAGTATTTTTGGGGACAGCGGATACGAGCAGTACTTC. The chain has TRBV19 and TRBJ2-7, with 7 nucleotides matching TRBD1. This CDR3 comprises 15 residues. Germline V CDR1 and CDR2: LNHDA, SQIVND (reference sequence). V lost 3 bases and J lost 4; bases outside the gene matches: 9.

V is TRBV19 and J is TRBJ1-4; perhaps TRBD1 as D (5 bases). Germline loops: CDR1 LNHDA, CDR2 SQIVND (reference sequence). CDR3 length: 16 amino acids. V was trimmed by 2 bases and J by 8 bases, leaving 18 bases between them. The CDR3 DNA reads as TGTGCCAGTAGTATATTAAGACCAGGGCTTGAAGAAAAACTGTTTTTT. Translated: CASSILRPGLEEKLFF.

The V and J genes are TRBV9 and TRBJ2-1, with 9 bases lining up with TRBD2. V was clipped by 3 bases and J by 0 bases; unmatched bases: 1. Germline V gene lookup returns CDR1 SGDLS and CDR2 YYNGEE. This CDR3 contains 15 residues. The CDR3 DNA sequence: TGTGCCAGCAGCGCTAGCGGGGCCTCCTACAATGAGCAGTTCTTC. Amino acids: CASSASGASYNEQFF. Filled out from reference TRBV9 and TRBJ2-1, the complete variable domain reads DSGVTQTPKHLITATGQRVTLRCSPRSGDLSVYWYQQSLDQGLQFLIQYYNGEERAKGNILERFSAQQFPDLHSELNLSSLELGDSALYFCASSASGASYNEQFFGPGTRLTVL.